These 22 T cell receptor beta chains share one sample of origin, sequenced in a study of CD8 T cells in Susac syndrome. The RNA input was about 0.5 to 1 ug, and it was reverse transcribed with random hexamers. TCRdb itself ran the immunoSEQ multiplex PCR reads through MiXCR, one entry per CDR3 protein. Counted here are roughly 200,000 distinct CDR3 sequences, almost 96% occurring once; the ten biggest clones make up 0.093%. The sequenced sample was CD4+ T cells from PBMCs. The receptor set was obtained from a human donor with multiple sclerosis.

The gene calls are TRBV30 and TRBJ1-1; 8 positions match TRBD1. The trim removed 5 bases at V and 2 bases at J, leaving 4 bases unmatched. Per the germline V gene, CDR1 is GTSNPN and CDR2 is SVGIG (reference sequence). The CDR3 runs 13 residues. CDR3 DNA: TGTGCCTGGGGGGGACAGGCCAACACTGAAGCTTTCTTT. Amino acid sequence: CAWGGQANTEAFF.

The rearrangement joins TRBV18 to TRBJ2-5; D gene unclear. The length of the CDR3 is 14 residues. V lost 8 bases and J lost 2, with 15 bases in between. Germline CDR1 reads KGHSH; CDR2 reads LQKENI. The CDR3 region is CASLPAPDQETQYF. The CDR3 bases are TGTGCCAGCCTCCCCGCTCCGGATCAAGAGACCCAGTACTTC.

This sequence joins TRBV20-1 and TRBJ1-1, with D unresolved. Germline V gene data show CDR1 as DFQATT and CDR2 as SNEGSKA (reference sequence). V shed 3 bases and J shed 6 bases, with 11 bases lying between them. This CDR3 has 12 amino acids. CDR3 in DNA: TGCAGTGCTAGCCGACCGGGGTCTGAAGCTTTCTTT. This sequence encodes CSASRPGSEAFF.

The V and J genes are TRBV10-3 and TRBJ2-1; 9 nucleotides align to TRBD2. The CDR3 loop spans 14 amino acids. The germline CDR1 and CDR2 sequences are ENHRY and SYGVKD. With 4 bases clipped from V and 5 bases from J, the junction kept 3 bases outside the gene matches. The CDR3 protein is CAISGTSANNEQFF. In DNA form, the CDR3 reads TGTGCCATCAGTGGGACTAGCGCCAACAATGAGCAGTTCTTC.

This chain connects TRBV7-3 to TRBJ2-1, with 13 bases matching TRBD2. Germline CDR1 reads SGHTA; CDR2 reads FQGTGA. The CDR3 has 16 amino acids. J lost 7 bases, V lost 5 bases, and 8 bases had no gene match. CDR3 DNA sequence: TGTGCCAGCAGCCCATGGACTAGCGGGGGTAGGAATGAGCAGTTCTTC. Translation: CASSPWTSGGRNEQFF.

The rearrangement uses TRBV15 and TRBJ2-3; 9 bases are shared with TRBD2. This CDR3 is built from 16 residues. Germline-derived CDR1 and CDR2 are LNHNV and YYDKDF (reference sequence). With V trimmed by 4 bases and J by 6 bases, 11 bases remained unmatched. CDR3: CATSNRLAGNWDTQYF. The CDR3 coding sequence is TGTGCCACCAGCAACCGCCTAGCGGGGAATTGGGATACGCAGTATTTT.

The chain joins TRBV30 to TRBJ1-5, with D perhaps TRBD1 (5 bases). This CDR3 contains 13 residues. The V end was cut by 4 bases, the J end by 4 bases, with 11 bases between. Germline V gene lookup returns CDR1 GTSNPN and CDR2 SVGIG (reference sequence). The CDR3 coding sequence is TGTGCCTGGACCCCGGGGCCTAATCAGCCCCAGCATTTT. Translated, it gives CAWTPGPNQPQHF. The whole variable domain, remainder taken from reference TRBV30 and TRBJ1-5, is SQTIHQWPATLVQPVGSPLSLECTVEGTSNPNLYWYRQAAGRGLQLLFYSVGIGQISSEVPQNLSASRPQDRQFILSSKKLLLSDSGFYLCAWTPGPNQPQHFGDGTRLSIL.

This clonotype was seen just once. The CDR3 protein is CASSQVGLGGESYEQYF. CDR3 nucleotides: TGTGCCAGCAGCCAAGTAGGGTTAGGGGGGGAAAGCTACGAGCAGTACTTC. This chain uses TRBV4-2 with TRBJ2-7; TRBD2 is a possible D gene (7 bases). Germline-derived CDR1 and CDR2 are LGHNA and YNFKEQ. V lost 1 base, J lost 3 bases, and 19 bases lay in between. The CDR3 has 17 residues.

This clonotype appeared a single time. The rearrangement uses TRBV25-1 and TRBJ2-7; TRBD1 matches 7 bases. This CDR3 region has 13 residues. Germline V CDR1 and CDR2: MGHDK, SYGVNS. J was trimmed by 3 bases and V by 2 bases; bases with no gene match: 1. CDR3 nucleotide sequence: TGTGCCAGCAGTGAACGACAGGGCTACGAGCAGTACTTC. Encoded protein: CASSERQGYEQYF.

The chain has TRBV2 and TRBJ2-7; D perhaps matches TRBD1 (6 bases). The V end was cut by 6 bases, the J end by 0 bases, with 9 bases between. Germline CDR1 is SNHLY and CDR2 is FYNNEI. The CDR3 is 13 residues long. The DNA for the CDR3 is TGTGCCAGCAGCTCACAGGGCTCCTACGAGCAGTACTTC. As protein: CASSSQGSYEQYF.

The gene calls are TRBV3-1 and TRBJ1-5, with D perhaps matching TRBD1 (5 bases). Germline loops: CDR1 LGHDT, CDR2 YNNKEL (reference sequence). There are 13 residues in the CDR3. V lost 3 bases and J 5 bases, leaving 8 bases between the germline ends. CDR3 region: CASSQGGDQPQHF. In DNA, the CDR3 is TGTGCCAGCAGCCAGGGAGGGGATCAGCCCCAGCATTTT.

In DNA, the CDR3 is TGTGCCAGCAGTAAAGGGACAGGGGCGGACACTGAAGCTTTCTTT. Translated: CASSKGTGADTEAFF. V is TRBV27 and J is TRBJ1-1, with 10 bases that match TRBD1. Per germline, CDR1 MNHEY and CDR2 SMNVEV (reference sequence). The ends lost 5 bases at V and 3 bases at J; junction bases unmatched: 6. This CDR3 is 15 amino acids long.

Here the CDR3 DNA reads TGCAGCGAGGCCCGGGACAGAGCTGCTGAGCAGTTCTTC. This codes for CSEARDRAAEQFF. This sequence joins TRBV29-1 and TRBJ2-1; 7 bases are a match to TRBD1. Germline V gene lookup returns CDR1 SQVTM and CDR2 ANQGSEA. Unmatched junction bases numbered 12, after V lost 7 bases and J lost 9 bases. The CDR3 is made up of 13 amino acids.

CDR3 residues: CASSPRGTHGYEQYF. For the CDR3, the DNA is TGTGCCAGCTCACCACGGGGGACCCATGGCTACGAGCAGTACTTC. V is TRBV18 and J is TRBJ2-7, with D perhaps assigned TRBD1 or TRBD2 (5 bases each). The CDR3 loop spans 15 amino acids. Trimming cost V 1 base and J 3 bases, with 13 bases left between them. Germline CDR1 and CDR2: KGHSH and LQKENI.

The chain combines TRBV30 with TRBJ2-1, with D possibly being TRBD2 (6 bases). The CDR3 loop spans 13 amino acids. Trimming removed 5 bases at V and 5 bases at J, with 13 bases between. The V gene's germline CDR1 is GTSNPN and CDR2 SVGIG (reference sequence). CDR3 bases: TGTGCCTGGGACCCCGGGACTCACAATGAGCAGTTCTTC. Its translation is CAWDPGTHNEQFF.

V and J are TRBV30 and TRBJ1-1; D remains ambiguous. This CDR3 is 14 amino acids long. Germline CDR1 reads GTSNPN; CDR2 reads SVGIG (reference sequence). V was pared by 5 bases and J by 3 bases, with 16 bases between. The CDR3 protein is CAWVTIGWDTEAFF. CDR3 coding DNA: TGTGCCTGGGTTACTATCGGTTGGGACACTGAAGCTTTCTTT.

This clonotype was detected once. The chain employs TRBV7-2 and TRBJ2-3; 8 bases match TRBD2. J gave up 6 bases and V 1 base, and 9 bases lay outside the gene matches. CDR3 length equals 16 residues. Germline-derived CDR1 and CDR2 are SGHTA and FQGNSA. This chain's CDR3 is CASSLGLAGTGDTQYF. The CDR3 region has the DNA TGTGCCAGCAGCTTAGGTTTAGCGGGGACGGGGGATACGCAGTATTTT.

The CDR3 reads CASSFRLADNEQFF. In DNA form, the CDR3 reads TGCGCCAGCAGCTTTAGACTAGCGGACAATGAGCAGTTCTTC. The chain uses TRBV5-1 and TRBJ2-1, with 9 bases aligning to TRBD2. The trim removed 2 bases at V and 5 bases at J, leaving 2 bases unmatched. CDR3 size: 14 residues. Per the germline V gene, CDR1 is SGHRS and CDR2 is YFSETQ.

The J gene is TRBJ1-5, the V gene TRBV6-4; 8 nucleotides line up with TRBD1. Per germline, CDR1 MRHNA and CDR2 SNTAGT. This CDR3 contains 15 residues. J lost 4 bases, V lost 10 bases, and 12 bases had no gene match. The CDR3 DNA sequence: TGTGCCAATACCAGTCGTGGGACAGGTAATCAGCCCCAGCATTTT. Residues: CANTSRGTGNQPQHF.

The CDR3 bases are TGTGCCAGCAGTCCCCGGACAGGGAGGCAAGAGACCCAGTACTTC. This gives the protein CASSPRTGRQETQYF. The V and J genes are TRBV12-3 or TRBV12-4 and TRBJ2-5, with 8 bases matching TRBD1. The CDR3 contains 15 residues. Losses at the gene ends were 5 bases for V and 2 bases for J; bases not matched to a gene: 7.

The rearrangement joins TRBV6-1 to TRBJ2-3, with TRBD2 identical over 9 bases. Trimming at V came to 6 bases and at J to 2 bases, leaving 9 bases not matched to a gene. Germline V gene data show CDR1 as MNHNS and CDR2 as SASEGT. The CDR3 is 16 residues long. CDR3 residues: CASSLMAGGLTDTQYF. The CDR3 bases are TGTGCCAGCAGCCTGATGGCGGGGGGGCTCACAGATACGCAGTATTTT.

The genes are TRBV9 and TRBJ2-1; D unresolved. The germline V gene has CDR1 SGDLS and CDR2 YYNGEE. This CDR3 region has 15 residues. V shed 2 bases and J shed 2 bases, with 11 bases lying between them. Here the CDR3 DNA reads TGTGCCAGCAGCGTTGACGGGCACACCTACAATGAGCAGTTCTTC. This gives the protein CASSVDGHTYNEQFF.